Each of the 29 T cell receptor beta chains below was sequenced from the same sample in a study of T cell repertoires in cytomegalovirus infection. One entry per CDR3 protein results from TCRdb running MiXCR on the reads. The sample holds approximately 260,000 distinct CDR3 sequences, about 20% seen once. No antigen has been assigned to these receptors. The material was cultured PBMCs, obtained from culture after CMV antigen stimulation. The source of these receptors is a human donor in good health (CMV status not recorded). Some clones in this sample may be carry-over from other donors' samples.

The rearrangement joins TRBV19 to TRBJ2-2, with D hard to call. The CDR3 extends over 15 amino acids. Germline lookup yields CDR1 LNHDA and CDR2 SQIVND (reference sequence). Trimming pared 3 bases from V and 5 bases from J, leaving 13 bases between. The CDR3 DNA is TGTGCCAGTAGTATGAGTGCAGTTTCAACCGGGGAGCTGTTTTTT. Translated: CASSMSAVSTGELFF.

This clonotype was seen at least ten times. The chain couples TRBV7-9 to TRBJ1-2, with D hard to call. This CDR3 contains 12 residues. V was shortened by 4 bases and J by 4 bases, with 7 bases between the two germline ends. CDR1 and CDR2 from the germline V gene are SEHNR and FQNEAQ (reference sequence). The CDR3 bases are TGTGCCAGCAGCTCCTACATCTATGGCTACACCTTC. It specifies CASSSYIYGYTF.

This clonotype appeared a few times. The chain uses TRBV12-3 or TRBV12-4 and TRBJ1-1; the D is unclear. The CDR3 runs to 12 residues. The V end lost 5 bases, the J end lost 8 bases, and 12 bases lay between the germline ends. In DNA form, the CDR3 reads TGTGCCAGCAGTCGAGAGAGCCTCGAAGCTTTCTTT. It encodes CASSRESLEAFF.

The V and J genes are TRBV7-4 and TRBJ2-7; 9 nucleotides agree with TRBD2. CDR3 length: 17 amino acids. Germline loops: CDR1 SGHVT, CDR2 SQSDAQ. V gave up 4 bases and J gave up 3 bases; unmatched junction bases: 13. CDR3 sequence: CASSSAGGAGGFYEQYF. The CDR3, as DNA: TGTGCCAGCAGCTCCGCCGGGGGAGCGGGAGGATTCTACGAGCAGTACTTC.

The gene calls are TRBV28 and TRBJ1-4, with 11 bases matching TRBD1. CDR1 MDHEN and CDR2 SYDVKM come from the germline V gene. The CDR3 consists of 17 residues. V dropped 3 bases and J dropped 8; count of bases not matched to a gene: 11. CDR3 sequence reads: CASSFGSIGTGGEKLFF. In DNA, the CDR3 is TGTGCCAGCAGTTTCGGGTCAATCGGGACAGGGGGAGAAAAACTGTTTTTT.

The sample holds many counts of this clonotype. The chain carries TRBV6-2 or TRBV6-3 and TRBJ2-1; D perhaps matches TRBD1 (6 bases). There are 12 residues in the CDR3. Trimming took off 8 bases at V and 3 bases at J, with 8 bases between the two ends. Per the germline V gene, CDR1 is MNHEY and CDR2 is SVGEGT. The CDR3 sequence is CASWTVYNEQFF. The DNA of the CDR3 is TGTGCCAGCTGGACAGTCTACAATGAGCAGTTCTTC.

The J gene is TRBJ2-5, the V gene TRBV9, with unresolved D. The CDR3 runs 15 residues. In germline, CDR1 is SGDLS, CDR2 YYNGEE. V lost 2 bases and J lost 1, with 12 bases in between. The CDR3 bases are TGTGCCAGCAGCGTTGGAAGGGTCATCCAAGAGACCCAGTACTTC. This sequence encodes CASSVGRVIQETQYF.

This clonotype was detected a few times. The J gene is TRBJ1-2, the V gene TRBV18; 7 positions match TRBD1. After removal of 5 bases from V and 3 bases from J, the junction contained 6 bases not matched to a gene. The CDR3 loop spans 14 amino acids. Germline CDR1 is KGHSH and CDR2 is LQKENI. The CDR3 protein is CASSVTGSDYGYTF. CDR3 DNA sequence: TGTGCCAGCTCAGTGACAGGGTCCGACTATGGCTACACCTTC. The entire variable domain, with the rest obtained from reference TRBV18 and TRBJ1-2, is as follows: NAGVMQNPRHLVRRRGQEARLRCSPMKGHSHVYWYRQLPEEGLKFMVYLQKENIIDESGMPKERFSAEFPKEGPSILRIQQVVRGDSAAYFCASSVTGSDYGYTFGSGTRLTVV.

This clonotype was seen ten or more times. The rearrangement joins TRBV7-8 to TRBJ1-5; D not resolved. V lost 5 bases and J lost 14, with 16 bases in between. Germline V lookup: CDR1 SGHVS, CDR2 FQNEAQ. This CDR3 has 12 residues. CDR3 DNA sequence: TGTGCCAGCAGCCGAGAGGCATCGCAGAAGCATTTT. Its translation: CASSREASQKHF.

This clonotype was seen a handful of times. The J gene is TRBJ2-7, the V gene TRBV28, with TRBD2 identical over 14 bases. CDR3 size: 17 residues. Germline V gives CDR1 MDHEN, CDR2 SYDVKM. Trimming took 6 bases from V and 3 from J; bases not matched to a gene: 10. CDR3 sequence: CASRPSGTSGSVYEQYF. Written as DNA, the CDR3 is TGTGCCAGCAGGCCTTCCGGGACTAGCGGGAGCGTCTACGAGCAGTACTTC. Combining the CDR3 with reference TRBV28 and TRBJ2-7 gives the whole variable domain DVKVTQSSRYLVKRTGEKVFLECVQDMDHENMFWYRQDPGLGLRLIYFSYDVKMKEKGDIPEGYSVSREKKERFSLILESASTNQTSMYLCASRPSGTSGSVYEQYFGPGTRLTVT.

This clonotype was picked up many times. The rearrangement uses TRBV7-9 and TRBJ1-1; TRBD1 is a possible D gene (5 bases). Germline lookup yields CDR1 SEHNR and CDR2 FQNEAQ (reference sequence). V was pared by 5 bases and J by 0 bases, with 16 bases between. There are 16 residues in the CDR3. This CDR3 reads CASSPDSPRVNTEAFF. The CDR3 region has the DNA TGTGCCAGCAGCCCCGATAGCCCCAGGGTGAACACTGAAGCTTTCTTT.

This clonotype was recorded a few times. The chain employs TRBV7-2 and TRBJ1-5; TRBD1 agrees at 11 bases. CDR1 and CDR2 (germline): SGHTA, FQGNSA. The CDR3 has 18 amino acids. V lost 4 bases, J lost 4 bases, and 12 bases stayed unmatched. CDR3 sequence reads: CASSWKKRTGGMNQPQHF. CDR3 coding DNA: TGTGCCAGCAGCTGGAAAAAACGGACAGGGGGCATGAATCAGCCCCAGCATTTT.

This clonotype was recorded at least ten times. CDR3 protein: CASSHPGQGINEQFF. The CDR3 DNA reads as TGTGCCAGCAGTCATCCGGGACAGGGAATCAATGAGCAGTTCTTC. This chain uses TRBV7-8 with TRBJ2-1; the match to TRBD1 covers 9 bases. Germline lookup yields CDR1 SGHVS and CDR2 FQNEAQ. The CDR3 is 15 residues long. Trimming at V came to 6 bases and at J to 6 bases, leaving 9 bases not matched to a gene.

This clonotype has more than one count but fewer than ten. CDR3 nucleotide sequence: TGTGCCAGCTCAAATACCGGGACTCGAAACGCCGAGCAGTACGTC. Protein: CASSNTGTRNAEQYV. V usage is TRBV28 and J usage is TRBJ2-7; D perhaps matches TRBD2 (6 bases). The CDR3 is 15 residues long. Trimming pared 8 bases from V and 6 bases from J, leaving 23 bases between. The germline CDR1 and CDR2 sequences are MDHEN and SYDVKM.

The J gene is TRBJ1-2, the V gene TRBV7-2, with TRBD1 identical over 10 bases. Germline V gene sequence: CDR1 SGHTA, CDR2 FQGNSA. The J segment lost 7 bases and the V segment lost 1 base, leaving 3 bases of the junction unmatched. The CDR3 extends over 14 amino acids. In nucleotides, the CDR3 is TGTGCCAGCAGCTTAGGACAGGGGGCGACTGGCTACACCTTC. Amino acids: CASSLGQGATGYTF.

This clonotype was seen a few times. V is TRBV20-1 and J is TRBJ2-3; TRBD2 agrees at 14 bases. CDR3 size: 17 residues. V lost 3 bases, J lost 0 bases, and 5 bases stayed unmatched. Germline CDR1 is DFQATT and CDR2 is SNEGSKA (reference sequence). CDR3 bases: TGCAGTGCTAGGGGGACTAGCGGGAGAGGAAGCACAGATACGCAGTATTTT. Amino acid sequence: CSARGTSGRGSTDTQYF.

CDR3: CASSYWVGGNYGYTF. Written as DNA, the CDR3 is TGTGCCAGCAGTTACTGGGTCGGCGGAAACTATGGCTACACCTTC. The V and J genes are TRBV6-5 and TRBJ1-2; no clear D. Looked up from germline, CDR1 is MNHEY and CDR2 is SVGAGI. V lost 1 base to trimming and J lost 2 bases, with 11 bases between them. CDR3 length: 15 residues.

This clonotype has a handful of counts. J is TRBJ1-2 and V is TRBV29-1; D is unresolved. Germline values: CDR1 SQVTM, CDR2 ANQGSEA. Between the trimmed V and J ends, which lost 4 bases and 7 bases, there was a span of 7 bases. The length of the CDR3 is 10 residues. CDR3 sequence: CSVASPGYTF. DNA of the CDR3: TGCAGCGTTGCCTCGCCTGGCTACACCTTC.

CDR3 protein: CASSEDSLNTGELFF. CDR3 in DNA: TGTGCCAGCAGTGAGGATTCCTTGAACACCGGGGAGCTGTTTTTT. V is TRBV2 and J is TRBJ2-2; unclear D gene. This CDR3 comprises 15 residues. V gave up 3 bases and J gave up 1 base, with 9 bases separating them. Germline CDR1 reads SNHLY; CDR2 reads FYNNEI.

A remark on this clonotype: A much larger clone lies one base from this, so it may be a read error. This chain's CDR3 is CASSDRGRVAEVFF. DNA of the CDR3: TGTGCCAGCAGTGACAGGGGGCGTGTGGCTGAAGTTTTCTTT. The chain joins TRBV6-1 to TRBJ1-1, with 8 bases aligning to TRBD1. The germline CDR1 and CDR2 sequences are MNHNS and SASEGT. CDR3 length: 14 residues.

This clonotype was seen only a few times. This chain joins TRBV3-1 and TRBJ1-1, with 7 bases lining up with TRBD1. J gave up 5 bases and V 1 base, and 4 bases lay outside the gene matches. The germline V gene has CDR1 LGHDT and CDR2 YNNKEL (reference sequence). The CDR3 has 14 amino acids. CDR3 region: CASSQATRGTEAFF. The CDR3 DNA is TGTGCCAGCAGCCAAGCGACCAGGGGGACTGAAGCTTTCTTT.

The chain has TRBV29-1 and TRBJ2-1, with TRBD2 matching 10 bases. The CDR3 is made up of 13 amino acids. J gave up 10 bases and V 7 bases, and 10 bases lay outside the gene matches. Looked up from germline, CDR1 is SQVTM and CDR2 is ANQGSEA. CDR3 sequence reads: CSGGLAAQGEQFF. In DNA form, the CDR3 reads TGCAGCGGAGGACTAGCGGCCCAGGGGGAGCAGTTCTTC.

There are many counts of this clonotype. V usage is TRBV6-2 or TRBV6-3 and J usage is TRBJ1-5; D uncertain. CDR3 length: 15 residues. The V gene lost 4 bases and the J gene lost 2 bases, with 12 bases spanning the gap. Germline V gene sequence: CDR1 MNHEY, CDR2 SVGEGT. The chain's CDR3 is CASSSPTTGNQPQHF. CDR3 coding DNA: TGTGCCAGCAGTTCTCCGACAACGGGCAATCAGCCCCAGCATTTT.

This sequence joins TRBV25-1 and TRBJ1-1; D call uncertain. Germline V lookup: CDR1 MGHDK, CDR2 SYGVNS. The CDR3 totals 10 residues. The ends were cut back, 4 bases at V and 11 bases at J, with 8 bases in the middle. In nucleotides, the CDR3 is TGTGCCAGCAGTGGCGCGAGGGCTTTCTTT. It translates to CASSGARAFF.

The chain employs TRBV7-6 and TRBJ2-1; TRBD2 matches 7 bases. Unmatched junction bases numbered 7, after V lost 5 bases and J lost 0 bases. The germline V gene has CDR1 SGHVS and CDR2 FNYEAQ. The CDR3 runs 16 residues. The CDR3 loop is CASSQTGGSSYNEQFF. In DNA form, the CDR3 reads TGTGCCAGCAGCCAAACTGGCGGGAGCTCCTACAATGAGCAGTTCTTC.

This clonotype has at least ten counts. A read error may be the cause here, since a much bigger clone is one base away. The chain couples TRBV7-3 to TRBJ2-3, with 7 bases identical to TRBD1. Losses at the gene ends were 3 bases for V and 1 base for J; bases not matched to a gene: 1. Germline assignment: CDR1 SGHTA and CDR2 FQGTGA. The CDR3 length is 14 residues. The chain's CDR3 is CASSFTGGTDTQYF. In nucleotides, the CDR3 is TGTGCCAGCAGCTTCACAGGGGGCACAGATACGCAGTATTTT.

This clonotype showed up just a few times. This chain connects TRBV4-3 to TRBJ1-2; 8 positions match TRBD1. J gave up 3 bases and V 4 bases, and 7 bases lay outside the gene matches. Germline V CDR1 and CDR2: LGHNA, YSLEER. The CDR3 loop spans 15 amino acids. The CDR3 loop reads CASSPGDRQYYGYTF. The CDR3 nucleotides are TGCGCCAGCAGCCCAGGGGACAGGCAATACTATGGCTACACCTTC.

This clonotype was observed at least ten times. The rearrangement joins TRBV10-3 to TRBJ1-5; tentatively, D is TRBD1 (5 bases). V shed 5 bases and J shed 5 bases, with 10 bases lying between them. CDR1 is ENHRY, CDR2 SYGVKD, per germline. This CDR3 contains 13 residues. The CDR3: CAISNRLHQPQHF. The CDR3 coding sequence is TGTGCCATCAGTAACAGGTTGCATCAGCCCCAGCATTTT.

In its sample, this clonotype was seen a few times. The rearrangement uses TRBV29-1 and TRBJ2-3; D may be TRBD2 (6 bases). Per germline, CDR1 SQVTM and CDR2 ANQGSEA. Deletions cut 0 bases from V and 3 bases from J, with 13 bases between. The CDR3 has 15 residues. The DNA of the CDR3 is TGCAGCGTTGAAGATCTTGCGGGACCTACAGATACGCAGTATTTT. Residues: CSVEDLAGPTDTQYF.